Presented here are 18 T cell receptor beta chains from one specimen sequenced in a study of T cell responses to AZD1222 COVID-19 vaccine. Profiling relied on immunoSEQ multiplex PCR, and the TCRdb table lists in-frame clones only, not all of them. The table records around 75,000 clones, 85% of them present only once. The input for sequencing was peripheral blood, taken on day 0 of AZD1222 vaccination. The receptors originated from an adult in good health.

The chain recombines TRBV15 with TRBJ1-5, with a tentative D call TRBD1 (6 bases). The germline gives CDR1 LNHNV, CDR2 YYDKDF (reference sequence). The CDR3 sequence is 17 residues long. Trimming took off 1 base at V and 0 bases at J, with 13 bases between the two ends. This chain's CDR3 is CATSRGKTGVSNQPQHF. CDR3 nucleotide sequence: TGTGCCACCAGCAGAGGCAAGACAGGAGTTAGCAATCAGCCCCAGCATTTT.

This chain connects TRBV24-1 to TRBJ2-5; D is perhaps TRBD1 (6 bases). Germline loops: CDR1 KGHDR, CDR2 SFDVKD. The CDR3 runs 13 residues. Trimming removed 6 bases from V and 5 bases from J, with 12 bases in between. CDR3 region: CATSRAGEETQYF. The CDR3 region has the DNA TGTGCCACCAGTCGGGCAGGGGAGGAGACCCAGTACTTC.

This clone was recorded a few times. The V gene is TRBV9, the J gene TRBJ2-1; D remains unclear. The germline CDR1 and CDR2 sequences are SGDLS and YYNGEE. Trimming shortened V by 3 bases and J by 7 bases, and 11 bases separated the two germline ends. The CDR3 is 13 residues long. CDR3 sequence: CASSGGVLNEQFF. The CDR3 region has the DNA TGTGCCAGCAGCGGAGGAGTCCTAAATGAGCAGTTCTTC.

This clone was found once. The chain is built from TRBV19 and TRBJ1-2; TRBD1 agrees at 7 bases. CDR1 is LNHDA, CDR2 SQIVND, per germline (reference sequence). V trimming: 3 bases; J trimming: 4 bases; junction bases outside the gene matches: 8. This CDR3 has 15 residues. CDR3 in DNA: TGTGCCAGTAGTATGGGTAGGGGGCTGGTCTATGGCTACACCTTC. This gives the protein CASSMGRGLVYGYTF.

This chain connects TRBV5-1 to TRBJ1-4; D is perhaps TRBD1 (5 bases). The ends were cut back, 4 bases at V and 8 bases at J, with 18 bases in the middle. The CDR3 spans 15 residues. The germline V gene has CDR1 SGHRS and CDR2 YFSETQ. CDR3 amino acids: CASSPREGAGEKLFF. The CDR3 nucleotides are TGCGCCAGCAGCCCCCGGGAAGGGGCGGGGGAAAAACTGTTTTTT.

The chain employs TRBV6-5 and TRBJ1-1; no clear D gene. Trimming left V 4 bases short and J 6 bases short, with 21 bases between. The germline gives CDR1 MNHEY, CDR2 SVGAGI. The CDR3 sequence is 16 residues long. CDR3 nucleotide sequence: TGTGCCAGCAGTTCCGGACCCGCTACGGGCTTCCCTGAAGCTTTCTTT. As protein: CASSSGPATGFPEAFF.

CDR3 nucleotide sequence: TGTGCCTGGAGTCCGACGGCTTACGAGCAGTACTTC. Its protein product is CAWSPTAYEQYF. V and J are TRBV30 and TRBJ2-7; D is undetermined. This CDR3 contains 12 residues. CDR1 is GTSNPN, CDR2 SVGIG, per germline (reference sequence). The V gene lost 2 bases and the J gene lost 4 bases, with 9 bases spanning the gap.

This chain uses TRBV10-2 with TRBJ2-7, with D possibly being TRBD2 (6 bases). CDR3 size: 13 residues. Germline V gene lookup returns CDR1 WSHSY and CDR2 SAAADI. The V and J ends lost 8 bases and 7 bases respectively, with 18 bases between them. CDR3 residues: CASGGYALWEQYF. The CDR3 DNA reads as TGCGCCAGCGGGGGGTATGCCCTTTGGGAGCAGTACTTC.

The chain carries TRBV4-3 and TRBJ1-1; tentatively, D is TRBD1 (6 bases). The CDR3 sequence is 13 residues long. CDR1 and CDR2 (germline): LGHNA, YSLEER. The V end was cut by 0 bases, the J end by 11 bases, with 13 bases between. This CDR3 reads CASSQDKQGRAFF. For the CDR3, the DNA is TGCGCCAGCAGCCAAGATAAACAGGGACGTGCTTTCTTT.

This clone was found a few times. The rearrangement joins TRBV6-5 to TRBJ1-6; no definite D call. The V end was cut by 9 bases, the J end by 0 bases, with 12 bases between. CDR3 length: 15 residues. Germline loops: CDR1 MNHEY, CDR2 SVGAGI. The CDR3: CASEVISSYNSPLHF. The CDR3 DNA is TGTGCCAGTGAGGTGATCAGCTCCTATAATTCACCCCTCCACTTT.

This chain uses TRBV4-2 with TRBJ2-2; TRBD2 aligns across 7 bases. The CDR3 spans 18 residues. Trimming took 1 base from V and 2 from J; bases not matched to a gene: 10. Germline V gene data show CDR1 as LGHNA and CDR2 as YNFKEQ. In DNA, the CDR3 is TGTGCCAGCAGCCAAGTGCGACAACTAGCGCCTAACACCGGGGAGCTGTTTTTT. This codes for CASSQVRQLAPNTGELFF.

J is TRBJ1-1 and V is TRBV18, with D tentatively TRBD1 (6 bases). CDR1 is KGHSH and CDR2 is LQKENI in the germline V gene. With 6 bases removed from V and 5 bases from J, the gap between germline ends came to 16 bases. The CDR3 is made up of 14 amino acids. The CDR3 reads CASSGAGRGTEAFF. As DNA, the CDR3 is TGTGCCAGCTCCGGGGCAGGGAGGGGGACTGAAGCTTTCTTT.

The V gene is TRBV10-3, the J gene TRBJ1-4; 11 nucleotides line up with TRBD1. The trim removed 8 bases at V and 6 bases at J, leaving 2 bases unmatched. The CDR3 spans 13 residues. Per germline, CDR1 ENHRY and CDR2 SYGVKD. The CDR3 here is CAIGQGADEKLFF. The CDR3 region has the DNA TGTGCCATCGGACAGGGGGCGGATGAAAAACTGTTTTTT.

The rearrangement joins TRBV30 to TRBJ2-5; D gene ambiguous. V lost 1 base, J lost 3 bases, and 6 bases lay in between. CDR3 length: 12 residues. Germline V CDR1 and CDR2: GTSNPN, SVGIG (reference sequence). The DNA for the CDR3 is TGTGCCTGGAGTGGAACAGAAGAGACCCAGTACTTC. Its protein product is CAWSGTEETQYF.

The rearrangement uses TRBV7-2 and TRBJ1-5, with a tentative D call TRBD1 (6 bases). The CDR3 spans 14 residues. V was trimmed by 2 bases and J by 7 bases, leaving 12 bases between them. The germline V gene encodes CDR1 SGHTA and CDR2 FQGNSA. The CDR3 sequence is CASSLRRGEQPQHF. The CDR3 region has the DNA TGTGCCAGCAGCTTAAGGAGGGGGGAACAGCCCCAGCATTTT.

The genes are TRBV12-5 and TRBJ2-6; D gene unclear. CDR3 length equals 14 residues. Per germline, CDR1 LGHNT and CDR2 FRNRAP. The ends were cut back, 0 bases at V and 2 bases at J, with 2 bases in the middle. The chain's CDR3 is CASGLVPGANVLTF. DNA of the CDR3: TGTGCTAGTGGTTTGGTACCTGGGGCCAACGTCCTGACTTTC. Full variable domain (remainder filled in from reference TRBV12-5 and TRBJ2-6): DARVTQTPRHKVTEMGQEVTMRCQPILGHNTVFWYRQTMMQGLELLAYFRNRAPLDDSGMPKDRFSAEMPDATLATLKIQPSEPRDSAVYFCASGLVPGANVLTFGAGSRLTVL.

This chain joins TRBV5-6 and TRBJ1-1; 7 bases are shared with TRBD1. CDR3 length: 17 amino acids. The trim removed 6 bases at V and 1 base at J, leaving 15 bases unmatched. Per germline, CDR1 SGHDT and CDR2 YYEEEE. CDR3 in amino acids: CASNTQGRGHGNTEAFF. CDR3 nucleotides: TGTGCCAGCAACACACAGGGAAGGGGGCATGGGAACACTGAAGCTTTCTTT.

This chain joins TRBV10-3 and TRBJ1-5; D is undetermined. This CDR3 comprises 16 residues. Trimming removed 6 bases at V and 1 base at J, with 16 bases between. Per germline, CDR1 ENHRY and CDR2 SYGVKD. CDR3 DNA: TGTGCCATCAGCGACTTGGTGGGCGCGAGCAATCAGCCCCAGCATTTT. Translation gives CAISDLVGASNQPQHF.